The 7 T cell receptor beta chains in this list originate from one sample, sequenced in a study of T cell changes during pregnancy in multiple sclerosis. Profiling relied on immunoSEQ multiplex PCR, and the TCRdb table lists in-frame clones only, not all of them. The sample lists over 60,000 clones, roughly 93% occurring once. The material sequenced was peripheral blood, taken in the first trimester of pregnancy. Receptor source: a female donor with multiple sclerosis, enrolled in a pregnancy study.

The CDR3 spells CASSLWGQGVSYGYTF. The CDR3 nucleotides are TGTGCCAGCAGTTTGTGGGGACAGGGGGTTTCCTATGGCTACACCTTC. The chain has TRBV28 and TRBJ1-2, with 11 bases lining up with TRBD1. Germline V gene sequence: CDR1 MDHEN, CDR2 SYDVKM. The CDR3 loop spans 16 amino acids. V was clipped by 3 bases and J by 4 bases; unmatched bases: 7.

The rearrangement uses TRBV7-6 and TRBJ2-3; D possibly corresponds to TRBD2 (5 bases). The V gene's germline CDR1 is SGHVS and CDR2 FNYEAQ. The CDR3 length is 15 residues. The V end lost 1 base, the J end lost 2 bases, and 10 bases lay between the germline ends. This CDR3 is CASSLVASYTDTQYF. CDR3 bases: TGTGCCAGCAGCTTAGTGGCTAGCTACACAGATACGCAGTATTTT.

V and J are TRBV14 and TRBJ2-2, with D tentatively TRBD2 (6 bases). CDR1 is SGHDN, CDR2 FVKESK, per germline. CDR3 length equals 20 residues. V shed 5 bases and J shed 7 bases, with 32 bases lying between them. The CDR3 loop is CASSAHTGLRRASRLGELFF. As DNA, the CDR3 is TGTGCCAGCAGCGCTCATACGGGACTGAGACGGGCTAGTCGGCTCGGGGAGCTGTTTTTT.

The chain joins TRBV5-4 to TRBJ2-7; D is perhaps TRBD2 (6 bases). The germline gives CDR1 SGHNT, CDR2 YYREEE (reference sequence). The CDR3 totals 17 residues. The V end lost 0 bases, the J end lost 2 bases, and 18 bases lay between the germline ends. The CDR3 sequence: CASSLAGGTLAPYEQYF. The CDR3 coding sequence is TGTGCCAGCAGCTTGGCGGGCGGGACTCTCGCTCCCTACGAGCAGTACTTC. Looking up the rest from reference TRBV5-4 and TRBJ2-7 gives the full variable domain: ETGVTQSPTHLIKTRGQQVTLRCSSQSGHNTVSWYQQALGQGPQFIFQYYREEENGRGNFPPRFSGLQFPNYSSELNVNALELDDSALYLCASSLAGGTLAPYEQYFGPGTRLTVT.

V usage is TRBV27 and J usage is TRBJ2-3; 10 bases line up with TRBD1. The germline CDR1 and CDR2 sequences are MNHEY and SMNVEV (reference sequence). With V trimmed by 7 bases and J by 3 bases, 1 base remained unmatched. The CDR3 spans 13 residues. For the CDR3, the DNA is TGTGCCAGCACGGGACAGGGGACAGATACGCAGTATTTT. Residues: CASTGQGTDTQYF.

The gene calls are TRBV1 and TRBJ1-4; TRBD1, the table's D call, was not compared with the DNA. TRBV1 is shown as a pseudogene. This CDR3 region has 15 residues. The DNA for the CDR3 is TGCACCAGCACACAGGGGGCAGAGACGAATGAAAAACTGTTTTTT. As protein: CTSTQGAETNEKLFF.

This rearrangement joins TRBV6-6 to TRBJ2-1; TRBD1 matches at 11 bases. Germline V CDR1 and CDR2: MNHNY, SVGAGI (reference sequence). The CDR3 runs 14 residues. V lost 5 bases to trimming and J lost 7 bases; unmatched junction nucleotides: 4. DNA for the CDR3: TGTGCCAGCAGTCGGGGACAGGGGGTAAATGAGCAGTTCTTC. This encodes CASSRGQGVNEQFF.